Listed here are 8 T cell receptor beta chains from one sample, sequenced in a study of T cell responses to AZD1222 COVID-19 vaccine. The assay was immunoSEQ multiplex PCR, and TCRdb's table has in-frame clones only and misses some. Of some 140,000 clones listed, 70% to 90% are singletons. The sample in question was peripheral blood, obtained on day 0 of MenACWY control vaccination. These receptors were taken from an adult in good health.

The CDR3 nucleotides read TGTGCCAGTAACACCGGAGGCCTAGAATACAATGAGCAGTTCTTC. It specifies CASNTGGLEYNEQFF. The V and J genes are TRBV19 and TRBJ2-1; possible D gene TRBD2, 5 bases. V gave up 7 bases and J gave up 4 bases, with 17 bases separating them. CDR3 length: 15 residues. The germline CDR1 and CDR2 sequences are LNHDA and SQIVND (reference sequence).

The CDR3 nucleotides read TGTGCCAGCAGCCCCGCTTTTTTCCAGAACTATGGCTACACCTTC. Translating gives CASSPAFFQNYGYTF. J is TRBJ1-2 and V is TRBV3-1 (or the pseudogene TRBV3-2); no clear D gene. The CDR3 has 15 amino acids. The ends were cut back, 4 bases at V and 2 bases at J, with 14 bases in the middle. The germline CDR1 and CDR2 sequences are LGHDT and YNNKEL (reference sequence).

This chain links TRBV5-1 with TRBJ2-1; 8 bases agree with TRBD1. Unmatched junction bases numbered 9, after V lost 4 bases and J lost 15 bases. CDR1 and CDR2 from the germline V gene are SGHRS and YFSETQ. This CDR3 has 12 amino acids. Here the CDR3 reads CASSTTGGPWFF. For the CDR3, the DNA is TGCGCCAGCAGCACCACAGGGGGTCCGTGGTTCTTC.

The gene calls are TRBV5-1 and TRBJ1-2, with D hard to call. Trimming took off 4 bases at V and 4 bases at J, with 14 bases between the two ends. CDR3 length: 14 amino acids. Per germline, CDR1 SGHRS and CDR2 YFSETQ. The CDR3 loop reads CASSVNSLGYGYTF. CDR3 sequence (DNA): TGCGCCAGCAGCGTGAACTCTCTGGGCTATGGCTACACCTTC.

The CDR3 DNA sequence: TGTGCCAGCCGACCCTCGGGCGGGATTAATGAAAAACTGTTTTTT. Residues: CASRPSGGINEKLFF. V usage is TRBV28 and J usage is TRBJ1-4; D uncertain. CDR3 length: 15 amino acids. The germline V gene has CDR1 MDHEN and CDR2 SYDVKM. V shed 8 bases and J shed 4 bases, with 17 bases lying between them.

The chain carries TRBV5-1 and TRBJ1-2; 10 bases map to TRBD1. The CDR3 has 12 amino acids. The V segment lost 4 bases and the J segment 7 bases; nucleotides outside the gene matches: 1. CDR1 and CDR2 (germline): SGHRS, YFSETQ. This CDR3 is CASSGQGVGYTF. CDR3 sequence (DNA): TGCGCCAGCAGCGGACAGGGGGTTGGCTACACCTTC.

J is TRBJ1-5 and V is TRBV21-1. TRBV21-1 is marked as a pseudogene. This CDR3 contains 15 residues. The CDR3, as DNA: TGTGCCAGCAGCAAATCCCGGAGGGCTTACCAGCCCCAGCATTTT. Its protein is CASSKSRRAYQPQHF.

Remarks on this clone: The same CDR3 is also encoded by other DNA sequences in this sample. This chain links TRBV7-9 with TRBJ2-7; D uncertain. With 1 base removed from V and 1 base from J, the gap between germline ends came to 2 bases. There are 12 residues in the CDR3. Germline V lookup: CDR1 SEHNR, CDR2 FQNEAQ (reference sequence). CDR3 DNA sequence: TGTGCCAGCAGCTTAGGGTCCTACGAGCAGTACGTC. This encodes CASSLGSYEQYV.